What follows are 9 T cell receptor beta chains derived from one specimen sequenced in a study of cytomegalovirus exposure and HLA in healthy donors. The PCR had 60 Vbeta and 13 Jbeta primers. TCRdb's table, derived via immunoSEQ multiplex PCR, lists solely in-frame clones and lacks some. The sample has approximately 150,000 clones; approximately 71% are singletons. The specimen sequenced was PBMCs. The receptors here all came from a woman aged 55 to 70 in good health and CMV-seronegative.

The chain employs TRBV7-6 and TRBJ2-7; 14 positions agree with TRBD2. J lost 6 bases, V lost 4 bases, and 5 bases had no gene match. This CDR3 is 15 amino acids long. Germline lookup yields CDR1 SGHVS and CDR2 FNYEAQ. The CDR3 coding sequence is TGTGCCAGCAGCTCGGCTGGACTAGCGGGAGGCGAGCAGTACTTC. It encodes CASSSAGLAGGEQYF.

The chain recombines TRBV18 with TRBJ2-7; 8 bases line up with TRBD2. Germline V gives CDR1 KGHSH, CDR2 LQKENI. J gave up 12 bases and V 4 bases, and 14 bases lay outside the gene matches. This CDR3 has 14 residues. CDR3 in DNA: TGTGCCAGCTCACTAGCGGGACTCGGCGTAGAGGGGTACTTC. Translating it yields CASSLAGLGVEGYF.

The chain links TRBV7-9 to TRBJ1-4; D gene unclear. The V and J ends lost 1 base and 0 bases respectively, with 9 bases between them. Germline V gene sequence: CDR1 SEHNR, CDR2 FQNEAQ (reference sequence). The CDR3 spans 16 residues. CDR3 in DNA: TGTGCCAGCAGCTTAGTGCGGTATGCAACTAATGAAAAACTGTTTTTT. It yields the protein CASSLVRYATNEKLFF.

The CDR3 is CASSAVGGGNQPQHF. Here the CDR3 DNA reads TGCGCCAGCAGCGCAGTAGGGGGTGGGAATCAGCCCCAGCATTTT. The V and J genes are TRBV5-1 and TRBJ1-5; tentative D call: TRBD1 (6 bases). Germline V gene data show CDR1 as SGHRS and CDR2 as YFSETQ. The CDR3 sequence is 15 residues long. The ends were cut back, 4 bases at V and 4 bases at J, with 15 bases in the middle.

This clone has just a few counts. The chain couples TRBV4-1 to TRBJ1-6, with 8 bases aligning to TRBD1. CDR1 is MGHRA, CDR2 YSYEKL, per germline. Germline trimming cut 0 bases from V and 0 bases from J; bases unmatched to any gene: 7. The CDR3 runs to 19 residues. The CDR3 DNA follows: TGCGCCAGCAGCCAAGATGGGACAGGAACTACCTCCTATAATTCACCCCTCCACTTT. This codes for CASSQDGTGTTSYNSPLHF.

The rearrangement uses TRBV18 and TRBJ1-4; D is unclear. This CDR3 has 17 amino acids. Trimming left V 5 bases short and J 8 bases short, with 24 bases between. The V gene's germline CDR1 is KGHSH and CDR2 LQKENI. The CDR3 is CASSSITSQPPGEKLFF. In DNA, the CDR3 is TGTGCCAGCTCATCAATCACTTCTCAGCCGCCGGGAGAAAAACTGTTTTTT.

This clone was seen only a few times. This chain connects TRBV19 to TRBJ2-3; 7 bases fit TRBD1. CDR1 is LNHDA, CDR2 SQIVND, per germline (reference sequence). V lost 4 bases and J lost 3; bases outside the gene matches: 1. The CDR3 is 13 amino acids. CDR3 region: CASSSRGTDTQYF. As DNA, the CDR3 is TGTGCCAGTAGTAGCAGGGGGACAGATACGCAGTATTTT. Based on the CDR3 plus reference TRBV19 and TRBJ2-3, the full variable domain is DGGITQSPKYLFRKEGQNVTLSCEQNLNHDAMYWYRQDPGQGLRLIYYSQIVNDFQKGDIAEGYSVSREKKESFPLTVTSAQKNPTAFYLCASSSRGTDTQYFGPGTRLTVL.

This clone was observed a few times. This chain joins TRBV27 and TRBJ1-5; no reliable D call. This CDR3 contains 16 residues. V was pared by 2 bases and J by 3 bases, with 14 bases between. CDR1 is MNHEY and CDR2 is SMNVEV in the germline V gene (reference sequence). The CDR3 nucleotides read TGTGCCAGCAGTTTACGCCCTCCCGGGAACAATCAGCCCCAGCATTTT. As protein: CASSLRPPGNNQPQHF.

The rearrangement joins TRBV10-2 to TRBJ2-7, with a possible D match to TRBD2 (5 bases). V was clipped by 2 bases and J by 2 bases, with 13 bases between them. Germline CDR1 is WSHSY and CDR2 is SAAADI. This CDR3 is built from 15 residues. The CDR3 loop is CASSEQEGAPYEQYF. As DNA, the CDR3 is TGCGCCAGCAGTGAGCAAGAGGGCGCCCCCTACGAGCAGTACTTC.